The rows below give T cell receptor beta chains drawn from one sample of a study of blood T cells in healthy people across ages. From the 5' RACE reads, TCRdb called clonotypes with MiXCR, one entry per CDR3 protein. The data show about 570,000 distinct CDR3 sequences, with roughly 29% seen just once and 15% to 20% held by the top ten. Sequencing input: blood. The receptors were sampled from a woman between 65 and 79 years old in good health. Both conserved end residues are part of each CDR3. A D gene is named only where the DNA matches it firmly. A row's size may be missing; if present it is once, few, many or a size class.

cdr3_aa	cdr3_nt	v_call	clone_size	d_call	j_call
CAISGDGYGYTF	TGTGCCATCAGTGGGGACGGATATGGCTACACCTTC	TRBV10-3	few	.	TRBJ1-2
CASSQAPGLAAGELFF	TGTGCCAGCAGCCAGGCCCCGGGACTAGCAGCCGGGGAGCTGTTTTTT	TRBV7-2	.	TRBD2	TRBJ2-2
CASSTGGLNEQYF	TGTGCCAGCTCGACCGGGGGGTTGAACGAGCAGTACTTC	TRBV7-2	once	TRBD2	TRBJ2-7
CASSLEGPQPDWGNTIYF	TGTGCCAGCAGCTTGGAGGGGCCTCAACCAGATTGGGGAAACACCATATATTTT	TRBV7-6	few	.	TRBJ1-3
CASSQNREGTQYF	TGTGCCAGCAGCCAGAACAGGGAGGGTACGCAGTATTTT	TRBV7-9	.	.	TRBJ2-3
CATSDPTTYYNEQFF	TGTGCCACCAGTGACCCCACTACTTACTACAATGAGCAGTTCTTC	TRBV24-1	few	.	TRBJ2-1
CASSLDTSGGPVRETQYF	TGTGCCAGCAGCTTAGATACTAGCGGGGGGCCTGTCCGGGAGACCCAGTACTTC	TRBV7-2	few	TRBD2	TRBJ2-5
CASSPLGEVAFTEAFF	TGTGCCAGCAGCCCCCTGGGAGAGGTAGCGTTCACTGAAGCTTTCTTT	TRBV3-1	once	.	TRBJ1-1
CASSPGQRDEAFF	TGTGCCAGCAGCCCCGGACAGAGGGATGAAGCTTTCTTT	TRBV6-6	.	.	TRBJ1-1
CSAAGGKAEAFF	TGCAGTGCTGCAGGGGGTAAGGCTGAAGCTTTCTTT	TRBV20-1	.	TRBD1	TRBJ1-1
CATRTGYNEQFF	TGTGCCACCAGGACAGGGTATAATGAGCAGTTCTTC	TRBV24-1	few	TRBD1	TRBJ2-1
CAISESVISSGNTIYF	TGTGCCATCAGTGAGTCGGTCATTTCCTCTGGAAACACCATATATTTT	TRBV10-3	few	.	TRBJ1-3
CASSQFSRGRTGELFF	TGTGCCAGCAGCCAATTCTCGCGGGGGAGGACCGGGGAGCTGTTTTTT	TRBV3-1	few	TRBD2	TRBJ2-2
CASSLVSGLAPADRYNEQFF	TGTGCCAGCAGCTTGGTTTCGGGACTAGCTCCGGCGGATCGCTACAATGAGCAGTTCTTC	TRBV5-6	.	TRBD2	TRBJ2-1
CASSQEALQDTQYF	TGCGCCAGCAGCCAAGAGGCTCTCCAAGATACGCAGTATTTT	TRBV4-3	.	.	TRBJ2-3
CASSLVQDRERETQYF	TGTGCCAGCAGCTTAGTCCAGGACCGGGAGAGGGAGACCCAGTACTTC	TRBV7-9	.	.	TRBJ2-5
CASSPGTSGSYLQETQYF	TGTGCCAGCAGCCCTGGGACTAGCGGGTCTTACCTCCAAGAGACCCAGTACTTC	TRBV13	few	TRBD2	TRBJ2-5
CASSLALGVMGPLHF	TGTGCCAGCAGCTTAGCGCTGGGGGTTATGGGCCCCCTCCACTTT	TRBV7-9	.	.	TRBJ1-6
CASSETDRGPYEQYF	TGTGCCAGCAGCGAAACTGACAGGGGGCCCTACGAGCAGTACTTC	TRBV11-2	.	TRBD1	TRBJ2-7
CSVGPDKYNEQFF	TGCAGCGTGGGGCCGGACAAATACAATGAGCAGTTCTTC	TRBV29-1	.	.	TRBJ2-1
CASSYMGETQYF	TGTGCCAGCAGTTACATGGGGGAGACCCAGTACTTC	TRBV6-2/TRBV6-3	few	.	TRBJ2-5
CASRGTDTNSPLHF	TGTGCCAGCAGGGGGACGGACACTAATTCACCCCTCCACTTT	TRBV12-3/TRBV12-4	few	.	TRBJ1-6
CASSFRQDYGYTF	TGTGCCAGCAGTTTTCGACAGGACTATGGCTACACCTTC	TRBV12-3/TRBV12-4	few	.	TRBJ1-2
CASSQDGQTNEKLFF	TGCGCCAGCAGCCAAGATGGACAGACTAATGAAAAACTGTTTTTT	TRBV4-1	few	.	TRBJ1-4
CASSIQGAGGPQHF	TGTGCCAGCAGTATACAGGGGGCAGGAGGGCCCCAGCATTTT	TRBV27	.	TRBD1	TRBJ1-5
CSVGDRGETQYF	TGCAGCGTGGGAGACAGGGGAGAGACCCAGTACTTC	TRBV29-1	.	TRBD1	TRBJ2-5
CSARATGNPNYGYTF	TGCAGTGCTAGAGCAACAGGGAACCCCAACTATGGCTACACCTTC	TRBV20-1	.	.	TRBJ1-2
CASSERGPYF	TGTGCCAGCAGTGAGAGGGGACCGTACTTC	TRBV6-1	.	.	TRBJ2-5
CASSFHPQGSQETQYF	TGTGCCAGCAGCTTCCACCCCCAGGGTTCCCAAGAGACCCAGTACTTC	TRBV7-2	few	.	TRBJ2-5
CSARGGGRGTDTQYF	TGCAGTGCTAGAGGGGGGGGCCGGGGCACAGATACGCAGTATTTT	TRBV20-1	.	.	TRBJ2-3
CASSSGQPNTEAFF	TGTGCCAGCAGCTCGGGACAGCCTAACACTGAAGCTTTCTTT	TRBV5-1	many	TRBD1	TRBJ1-1
CASGRGGQETQYF	TGTGCCAGCGGCCGCGGGGGACAAGAGACCCAGTACTTC	TRBV6-5	.	TRBD2	TRBJ2-5
CASKSEGVETEAFF	TGTGCCAGCAAATCGGAAGGAGTTGAGACTGAAGCTTTCTTT	TRBV2	.	.	TRBJ1-1
CASSTAGHRDEQYF	TGTGCCAGCAGTACGGCGGGACACCGGGACGAGCAGTACTTC	TRBV5-5	.	.	TRBJ2-7
CASSSAASFSGAKNIQYF	TGTGCCAGCAGCTCAGCGGCCTCTTTCTCGGGAGCCAAAAACATTCAGTACTTC	TRBV7-2	.	.	TRBJ2-4
CASSFQGSGGETQYF	TGTGCCAGCAGCTTTCAGGGGAGCGGCGGGGAGACCCAGTACTTC	TRBV7-2	.	.	TRBJ2-5
CASSSPSTNYNEQFF	TGTGCCAGCAGTTCCCCCTCGACTAATTACAATGAGCAGTTCTTC	TRBV12-3/TRBV12-4	.	.	TRBJ2-1
CSVFLTGQGGTGELFF	TGCAGTGTTTTCCTTACGGGACAGGGCGGCACCGGGGAGCTGTTTTTT	TRBV20-1	few	TRBD1	TRBJ2-2
CASSLVETDTQYF	TGTGCCAGCAGCTTAGTTGAAACAGATACGCAGTATTTT	TRBV7-2	few	.	TRBJ2-3
CASSYSLWDEQYF	TGTGCCAGCAGTTACTCACTTTGGGACGAGCAGTACTTC	TRBV6-5	.	.	TRBJ2-7
CASSQGTGGLWDGYTF	TGTGCCAGCAGTCAGGGGACAGGGGGCCTGTGGGATGGCTACACCTTC	TRBV12-3/TRBV12-4	few	TRBD1	TRBJ1-2
CASSSGATETQYF	TGTGCCAGCAGCTCCGGGGCAACGGAGACCCAGTACTTC	TRBV6-2/TRBV6-3	.	.	TRBJ2-5
CASRREANTGELFF	TGTGCCAGCAGACGGGAGGCGAACACCGGGGAGCTGTTTTTT	TRBV25-1	few	TRBD2	TRBJ2-2
CASSDLDEQFF	TGTGCCAGCAGCGACTTGGATGAGCAGTTCTTC	TRBV3-1	.	.	TRBJ2-1
CASSVSEGAYEQYF	TGTGCCAGCTCCGTGTCCGAGGGGGCCTACGAGCAGTACTTC	TRBV18	few	.	TRBJ2-7
CASSQTPGRGGGYQPQHF	TGCGCCAGCAGCCAAACTCCGGGGAGGGGGGGCGGCTATCAGCCCCAGCATTTT	TRBV4-3	.	.	TRBJ1-5
CASSYRNYGYTF	TGTGCCAGCAGTTACAGGAACTATGGCTACACCTTC	TRBV6-5	few	.	TRBJ1-2
CASAEQTNYGYTF	TGCGCCAGCGCGGAGCAAACTAACTATGGCTACACCTTC	TRBV5-1	.	.	TRBJ1-2
CASSRTRANIQYF	TGTGCCAGCAGCCGAACCAGGGCAAACATTCAGTACTTC	TRBV14	.	.	TRBJ2-4
CASSLVTGQDYGYTF	TGTGCCAGCAGCTTAGTGACGGGGCAGGACTATGGCTACACCTTC	TRBV7-2	few	.	TRBJ1-2
CASSSRPTETSYYEQYF	TGTGCCAGCAGCTCAAGACCAACAGAGACCTCTTACTACGAGCAGTACTTC	TRBV7-2	.	.	TRBJ2-7
CSAPKPGQRMNTEAFF	TGCAGTGCCCCTAAACCGGGACAAAGAATGAACACTGAAGCTTTCTTT	TRBV20-1	few	.	TRBJ1-1